The clone carrying this T cell receptor beta chain was seen at least ten times. Germline CDR1 is SGHRS and CDR2 is YFSETQ. V was cut by 4 bases and J by 6 bases, with 7 bases left in between. The CDR3 runs to 11 residues. TCRdb reprocessed the RT-PCR reads via MiXCR and lists one record per CDR3 protein. The sample holds fewer than 700,000 distinct CDR3 sequences, under 15% seen once. This record comes from a study of response to subunit inactivated influenza vaccine. This TCR was recovered from a man aged 50-60 years who received an inactivated influenza vaccine. The material sequenced was PBMCs from blood, taken more than 35 days after vaccination. The gene calls are TRBV5-1 and TRBJ1-2; D possibly corresponds to TRBD1 (6 bases). The CDR3 nucleotides are TGCGCCAGCAGCAACAGGGATGGCTACACCTTC. Translation gives CASSNRDGYTF.